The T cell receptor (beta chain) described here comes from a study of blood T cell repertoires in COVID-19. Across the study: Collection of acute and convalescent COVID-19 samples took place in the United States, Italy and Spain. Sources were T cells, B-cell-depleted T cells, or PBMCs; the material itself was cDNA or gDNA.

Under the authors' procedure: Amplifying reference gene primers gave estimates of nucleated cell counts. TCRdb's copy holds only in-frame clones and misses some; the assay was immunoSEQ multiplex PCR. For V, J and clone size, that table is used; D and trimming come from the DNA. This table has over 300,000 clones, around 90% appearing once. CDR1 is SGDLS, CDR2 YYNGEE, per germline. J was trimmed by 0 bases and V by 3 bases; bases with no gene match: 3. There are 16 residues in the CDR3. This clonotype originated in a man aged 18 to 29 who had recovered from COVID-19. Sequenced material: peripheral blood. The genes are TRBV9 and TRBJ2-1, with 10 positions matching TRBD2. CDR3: CASSASGGLSYNEQFF. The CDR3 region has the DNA TGTGCCAGCAGCGCTAGCGGGGGACTCTCCTACAATGAGCAGTTCTTC.